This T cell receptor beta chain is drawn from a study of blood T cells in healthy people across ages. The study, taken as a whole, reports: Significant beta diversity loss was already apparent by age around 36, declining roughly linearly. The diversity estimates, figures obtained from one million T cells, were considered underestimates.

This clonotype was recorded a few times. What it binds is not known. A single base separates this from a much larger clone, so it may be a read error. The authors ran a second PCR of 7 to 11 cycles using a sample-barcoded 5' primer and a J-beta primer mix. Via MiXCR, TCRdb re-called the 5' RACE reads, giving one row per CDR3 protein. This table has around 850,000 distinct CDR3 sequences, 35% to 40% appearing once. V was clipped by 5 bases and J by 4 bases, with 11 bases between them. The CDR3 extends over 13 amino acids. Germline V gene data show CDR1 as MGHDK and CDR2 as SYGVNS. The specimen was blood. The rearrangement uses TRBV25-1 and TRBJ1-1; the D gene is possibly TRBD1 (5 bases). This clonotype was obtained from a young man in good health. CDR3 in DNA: TGTGCCAGCAGTTGGCAGGGAGGCACTGAAGCTTTCTTT. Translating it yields CASSWQGGTEAFF.